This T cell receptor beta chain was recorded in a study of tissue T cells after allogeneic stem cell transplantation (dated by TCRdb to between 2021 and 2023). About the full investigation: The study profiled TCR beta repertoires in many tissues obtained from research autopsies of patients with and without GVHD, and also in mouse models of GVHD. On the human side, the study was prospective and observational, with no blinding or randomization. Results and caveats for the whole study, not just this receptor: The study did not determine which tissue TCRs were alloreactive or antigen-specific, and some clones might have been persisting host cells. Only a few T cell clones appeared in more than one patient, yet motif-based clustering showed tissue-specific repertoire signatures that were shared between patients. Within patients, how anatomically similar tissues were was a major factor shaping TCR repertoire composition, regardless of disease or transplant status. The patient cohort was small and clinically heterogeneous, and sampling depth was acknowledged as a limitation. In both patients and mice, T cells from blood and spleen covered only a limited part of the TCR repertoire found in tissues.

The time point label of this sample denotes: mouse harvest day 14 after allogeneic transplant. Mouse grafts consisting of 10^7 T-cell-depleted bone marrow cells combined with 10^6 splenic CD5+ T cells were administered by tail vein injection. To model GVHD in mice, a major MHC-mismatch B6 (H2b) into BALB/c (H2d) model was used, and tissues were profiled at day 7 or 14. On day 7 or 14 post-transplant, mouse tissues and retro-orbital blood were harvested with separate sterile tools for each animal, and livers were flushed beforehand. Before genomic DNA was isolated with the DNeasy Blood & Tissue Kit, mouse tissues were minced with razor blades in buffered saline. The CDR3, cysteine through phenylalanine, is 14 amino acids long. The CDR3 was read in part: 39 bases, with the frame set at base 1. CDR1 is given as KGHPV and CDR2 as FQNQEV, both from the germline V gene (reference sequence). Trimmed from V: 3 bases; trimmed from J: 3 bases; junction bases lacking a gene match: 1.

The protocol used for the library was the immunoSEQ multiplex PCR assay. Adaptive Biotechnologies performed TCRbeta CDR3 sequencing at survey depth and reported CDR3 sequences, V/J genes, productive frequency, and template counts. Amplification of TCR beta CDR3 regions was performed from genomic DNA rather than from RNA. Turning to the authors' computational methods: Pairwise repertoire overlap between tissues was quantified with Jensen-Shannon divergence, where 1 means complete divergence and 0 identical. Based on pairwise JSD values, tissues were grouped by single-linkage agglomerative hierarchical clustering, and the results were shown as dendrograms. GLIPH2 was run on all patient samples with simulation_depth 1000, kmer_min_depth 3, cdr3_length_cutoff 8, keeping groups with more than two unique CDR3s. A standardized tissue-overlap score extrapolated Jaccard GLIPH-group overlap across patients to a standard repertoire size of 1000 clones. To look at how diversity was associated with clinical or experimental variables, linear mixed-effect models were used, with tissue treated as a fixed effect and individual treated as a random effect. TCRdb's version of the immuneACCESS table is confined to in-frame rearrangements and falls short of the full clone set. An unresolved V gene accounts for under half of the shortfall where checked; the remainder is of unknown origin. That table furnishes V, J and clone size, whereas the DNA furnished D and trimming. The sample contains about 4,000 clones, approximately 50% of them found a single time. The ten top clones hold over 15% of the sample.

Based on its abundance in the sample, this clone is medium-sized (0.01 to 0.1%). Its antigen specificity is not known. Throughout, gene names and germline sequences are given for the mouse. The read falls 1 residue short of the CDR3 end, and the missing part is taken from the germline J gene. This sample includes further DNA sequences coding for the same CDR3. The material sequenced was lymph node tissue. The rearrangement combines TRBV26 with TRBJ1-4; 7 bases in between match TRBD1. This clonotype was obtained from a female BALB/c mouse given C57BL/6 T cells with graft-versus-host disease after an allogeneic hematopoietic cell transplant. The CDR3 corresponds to CASSLGTANERLFF. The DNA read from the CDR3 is TGTGCCAGCAGTCTAGGGACAGCCAACGAAAGATTATTT.